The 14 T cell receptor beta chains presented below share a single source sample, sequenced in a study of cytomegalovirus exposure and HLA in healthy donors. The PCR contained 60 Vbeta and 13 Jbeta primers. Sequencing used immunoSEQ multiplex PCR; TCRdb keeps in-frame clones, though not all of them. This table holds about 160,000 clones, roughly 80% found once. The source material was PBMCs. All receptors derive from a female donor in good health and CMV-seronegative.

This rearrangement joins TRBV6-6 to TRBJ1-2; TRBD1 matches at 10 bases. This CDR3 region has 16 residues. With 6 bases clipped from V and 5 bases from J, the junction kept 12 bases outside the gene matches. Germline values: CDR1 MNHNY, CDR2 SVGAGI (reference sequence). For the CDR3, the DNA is TGTGCCAGCAGCCCCGGGACAGGGGAGTGGGAGTATGGCTACACCTTC. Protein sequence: CASSPGTGEWEYGYTF.

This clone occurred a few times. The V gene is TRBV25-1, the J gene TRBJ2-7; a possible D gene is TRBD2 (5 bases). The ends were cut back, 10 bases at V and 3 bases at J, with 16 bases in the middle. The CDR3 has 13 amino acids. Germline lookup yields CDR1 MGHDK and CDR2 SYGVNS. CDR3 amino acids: CAIGGGGGYEQYF. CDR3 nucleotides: TGTGCCATCGGAGGAGGTGGAGGCTACGAGCAGTACTTC.

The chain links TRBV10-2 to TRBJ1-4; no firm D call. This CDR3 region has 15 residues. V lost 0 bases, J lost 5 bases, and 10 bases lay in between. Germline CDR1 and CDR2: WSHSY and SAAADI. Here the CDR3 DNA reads TGCGCCAGCAGTGAGTCTTGGGCCTCGAATGAAAAACTGTTTTTT. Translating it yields CASSESWASNEKLFF.

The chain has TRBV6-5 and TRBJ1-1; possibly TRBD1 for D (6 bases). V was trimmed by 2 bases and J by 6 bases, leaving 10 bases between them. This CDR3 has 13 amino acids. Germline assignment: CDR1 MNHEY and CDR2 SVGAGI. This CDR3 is CASSYIKGAEAFF. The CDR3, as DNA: TGTGCCAGCAGTTACATAAAGGGGGCTGAAGCTTTCTTT.

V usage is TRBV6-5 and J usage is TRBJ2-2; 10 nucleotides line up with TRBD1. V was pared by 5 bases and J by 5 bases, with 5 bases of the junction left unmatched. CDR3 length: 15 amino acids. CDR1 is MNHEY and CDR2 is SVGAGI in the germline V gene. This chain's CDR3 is CASSAWTGGTGELFF. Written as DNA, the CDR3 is TGTGCCAGCAGTGCCTGGACAGGGGGGACCGGGGAGCTGTTTTTT.

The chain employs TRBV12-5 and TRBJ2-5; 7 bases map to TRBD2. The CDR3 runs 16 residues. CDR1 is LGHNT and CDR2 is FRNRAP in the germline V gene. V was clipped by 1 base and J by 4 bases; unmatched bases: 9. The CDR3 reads CASGLGREGPRETQYF. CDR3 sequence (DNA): TGTGCTAGTGGTTTGGGGAGGGAGGGCCCGAGAGAGACCCAGTACTTC.

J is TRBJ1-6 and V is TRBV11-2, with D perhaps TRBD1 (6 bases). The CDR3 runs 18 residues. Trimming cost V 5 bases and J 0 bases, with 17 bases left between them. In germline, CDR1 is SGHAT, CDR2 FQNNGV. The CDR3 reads CASSPRLTGGSYNSPLHF. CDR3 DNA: TGTGCCAGCAGCCCCAGACTGACAGGAGGCTCCTATAATTCACCCCTCCACTTT.

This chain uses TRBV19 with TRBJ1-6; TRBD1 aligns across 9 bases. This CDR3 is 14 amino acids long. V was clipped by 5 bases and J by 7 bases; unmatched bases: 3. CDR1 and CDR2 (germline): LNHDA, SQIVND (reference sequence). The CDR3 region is CASSQGQGNSPLHF. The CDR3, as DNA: TGTGCCAGTAGTCAAGGACAGGGGAATTCACCCCTCCACTTT.

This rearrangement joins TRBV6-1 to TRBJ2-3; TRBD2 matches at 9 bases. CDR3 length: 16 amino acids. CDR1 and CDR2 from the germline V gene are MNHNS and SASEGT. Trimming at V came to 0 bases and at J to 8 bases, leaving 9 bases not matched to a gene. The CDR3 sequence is CASSEARASGELTQYF. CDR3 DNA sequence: TGTGCCAGCAGTGAAGCGCGGGCTAGCGGGGAGCTTACGCAGTATTTT.

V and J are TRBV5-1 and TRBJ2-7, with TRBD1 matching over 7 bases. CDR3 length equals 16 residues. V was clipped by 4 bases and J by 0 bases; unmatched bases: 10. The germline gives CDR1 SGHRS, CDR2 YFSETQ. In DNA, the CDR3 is TGCGCCAGCAGCCTTTCCGGGACAGTTATCTCCTACGAGCAGTACTTC. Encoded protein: CASSLSGTVISYEQYF.

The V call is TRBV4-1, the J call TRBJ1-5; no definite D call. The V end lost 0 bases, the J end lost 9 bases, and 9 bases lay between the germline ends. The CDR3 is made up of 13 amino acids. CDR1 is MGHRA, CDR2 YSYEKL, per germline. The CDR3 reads CASSQDPPGPQHF. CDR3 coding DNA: TGCGCCAGCAGCCAAGATCCCCCGGGGCCCCAGCATTTT.

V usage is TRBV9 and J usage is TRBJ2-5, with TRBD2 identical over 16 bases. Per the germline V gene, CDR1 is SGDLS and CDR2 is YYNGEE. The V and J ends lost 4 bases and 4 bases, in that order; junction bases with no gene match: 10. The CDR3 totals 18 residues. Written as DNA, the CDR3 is TGTGCCAGCAGCTCTCTAGACGGGACTAGCGGGGGGGCAGAGACCCAGTACTTC. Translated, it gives CASSSLDGTSGGAETQYF.

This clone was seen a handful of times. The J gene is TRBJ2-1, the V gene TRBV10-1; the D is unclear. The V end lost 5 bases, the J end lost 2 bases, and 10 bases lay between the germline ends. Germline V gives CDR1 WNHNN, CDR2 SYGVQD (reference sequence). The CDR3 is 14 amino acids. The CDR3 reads CASSQMAAYNEQFF. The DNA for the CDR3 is TGCGCCAGCAGTCAAATGGCCGCCTACAATGAGCAGTTCTTC.

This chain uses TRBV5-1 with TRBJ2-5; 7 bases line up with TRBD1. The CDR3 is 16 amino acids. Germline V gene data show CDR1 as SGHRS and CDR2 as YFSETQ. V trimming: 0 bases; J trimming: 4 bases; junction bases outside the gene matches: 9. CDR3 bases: TGCGCCAGCAGCTTGGGGTCGTCACAGGGGAGAGAGACCCAGTACTTC. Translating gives CASSLGSSQGRETQYF.